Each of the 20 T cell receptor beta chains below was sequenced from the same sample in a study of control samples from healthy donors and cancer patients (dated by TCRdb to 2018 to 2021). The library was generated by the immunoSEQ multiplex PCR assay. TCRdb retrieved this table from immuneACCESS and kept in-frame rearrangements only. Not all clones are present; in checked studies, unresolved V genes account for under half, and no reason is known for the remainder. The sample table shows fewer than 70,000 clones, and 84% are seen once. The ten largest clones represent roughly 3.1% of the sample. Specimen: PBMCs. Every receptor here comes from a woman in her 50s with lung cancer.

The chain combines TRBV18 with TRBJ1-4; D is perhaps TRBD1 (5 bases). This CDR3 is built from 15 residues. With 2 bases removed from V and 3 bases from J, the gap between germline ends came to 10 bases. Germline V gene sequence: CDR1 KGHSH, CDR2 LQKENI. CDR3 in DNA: TGTGCCAGCTCACCAGACAGCTTTGCTAATGAAAAACTGTTTTTT. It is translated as CASSPDSFANEKLFF.

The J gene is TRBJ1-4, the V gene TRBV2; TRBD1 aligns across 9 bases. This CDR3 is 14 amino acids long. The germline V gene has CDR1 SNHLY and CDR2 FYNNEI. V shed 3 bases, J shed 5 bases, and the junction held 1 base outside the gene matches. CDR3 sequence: CASSDGQGNEKLFF. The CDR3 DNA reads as TGTGCCAGCAGTGACGGACAGGGGAATGAAAAACTGTTTTTT.

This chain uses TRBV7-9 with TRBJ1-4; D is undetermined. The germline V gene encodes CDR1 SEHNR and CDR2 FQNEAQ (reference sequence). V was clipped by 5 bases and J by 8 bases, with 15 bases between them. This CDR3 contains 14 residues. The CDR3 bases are TGTGCCAGCAGCGCAGGCGTCTCCAAGGAAAAACTGTTTTTT. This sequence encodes CASSAGVSKEKLFF.

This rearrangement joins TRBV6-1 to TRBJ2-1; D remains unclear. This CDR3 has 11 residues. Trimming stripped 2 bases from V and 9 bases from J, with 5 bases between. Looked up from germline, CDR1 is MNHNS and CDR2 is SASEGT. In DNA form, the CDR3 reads TGTGCCAGCAGTGAATTGAGTGAGCAGTTCTTC. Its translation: CASSELSEQFF.

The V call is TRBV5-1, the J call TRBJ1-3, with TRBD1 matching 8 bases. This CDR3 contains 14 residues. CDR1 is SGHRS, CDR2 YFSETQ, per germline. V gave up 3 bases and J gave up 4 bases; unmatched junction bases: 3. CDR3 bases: TGCGCCAGCAGCTCCACAGGGGGAGGAAACACCATATATTTT. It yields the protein CASSSTGGGNTIYF.

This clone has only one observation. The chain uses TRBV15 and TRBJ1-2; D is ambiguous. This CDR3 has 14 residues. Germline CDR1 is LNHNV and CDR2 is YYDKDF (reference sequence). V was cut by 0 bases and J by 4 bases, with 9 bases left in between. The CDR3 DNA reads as TGTGCCACCAGCAGAGATAGGGCAGGCTATGGCTACACCTTC. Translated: CATSRDRAGYGYTF. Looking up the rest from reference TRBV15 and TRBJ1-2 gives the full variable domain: DAMVIQNPRYQVTQFGKPVTLSCSQTLNHNVMYWYQQKSSQAPKLLFHYYDKDFNNEADTPDNFQSRRPNTSFCFLDIRSPGLGDTAMYLCATSRDRAGYGYTFGSGTRLTVV.

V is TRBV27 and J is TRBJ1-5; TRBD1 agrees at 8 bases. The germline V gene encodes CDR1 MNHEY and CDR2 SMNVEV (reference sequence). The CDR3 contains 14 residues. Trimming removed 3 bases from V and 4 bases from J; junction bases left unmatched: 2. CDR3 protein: CASSLTGVNQPQHF. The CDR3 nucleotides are TGTGCCAGCAGTTTGACAGGGGTGAATCAGCCCCAGCATTTT.

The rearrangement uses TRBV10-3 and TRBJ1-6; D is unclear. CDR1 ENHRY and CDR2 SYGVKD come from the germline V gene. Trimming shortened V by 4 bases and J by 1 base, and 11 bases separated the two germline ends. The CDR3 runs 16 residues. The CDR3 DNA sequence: TGTGCCATCAGTGCTCTCGGGGAGTCCTATAATTCACCCCTCCACTTT. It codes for CAISALGESYNSPLHF.

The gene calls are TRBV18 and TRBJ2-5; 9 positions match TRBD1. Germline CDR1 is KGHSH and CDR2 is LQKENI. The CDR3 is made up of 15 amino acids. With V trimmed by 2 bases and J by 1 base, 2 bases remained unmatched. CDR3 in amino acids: CASSPGTGFQETQYF. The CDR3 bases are TGTGCCAGCTCACCAGGGACAGGGTTCCAAGAGACCCAGTACTTC.

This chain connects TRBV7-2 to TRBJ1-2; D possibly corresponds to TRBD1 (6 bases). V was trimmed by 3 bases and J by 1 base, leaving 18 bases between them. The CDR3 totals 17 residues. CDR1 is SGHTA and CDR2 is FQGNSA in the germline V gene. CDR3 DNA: TGTGCCAGCAGCTTGGGTATTTGGGCAGGGGATAACTATGGCTACACCTTC. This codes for CASSLGIWAGDNYGYTF.

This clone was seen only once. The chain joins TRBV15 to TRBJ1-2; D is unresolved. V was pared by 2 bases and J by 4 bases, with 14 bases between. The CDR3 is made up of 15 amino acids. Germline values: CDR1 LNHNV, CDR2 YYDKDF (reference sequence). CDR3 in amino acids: CATSRSEVIGYGYTF. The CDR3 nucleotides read TGTGCCACCAGCAGATCGGAAGTGATTGGCTATGGCTACACCTTC.

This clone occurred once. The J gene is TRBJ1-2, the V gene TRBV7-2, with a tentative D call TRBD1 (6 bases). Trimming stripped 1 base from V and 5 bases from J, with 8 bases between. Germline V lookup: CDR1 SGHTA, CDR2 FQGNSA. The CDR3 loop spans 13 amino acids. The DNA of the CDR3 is TGTGCCAGCAGCTTAGACAGGGAATATGGCTACACCTTC. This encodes CASSLDREYGYTF.

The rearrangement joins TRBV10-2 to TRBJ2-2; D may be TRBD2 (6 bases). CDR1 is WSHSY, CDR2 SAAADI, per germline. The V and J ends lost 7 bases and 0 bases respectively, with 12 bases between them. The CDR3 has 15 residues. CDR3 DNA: TGCGCCAGCATCGCCGGGACTGCGAACACCGGGGAGCTGTTTTTT. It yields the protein CASIAGTANTGELFF.

In DNA form, the CDR3 reads TGTGCCAGCAGCTTAGAACGCGGTGACTACACCTTC. It specifies CASSLERGDYTF. The rearrangement uses TRBV7-2 and TRBJ1-2; no clear D. This CDR3 is 12 amino acids long. Trimming shortened V by 1 base and J by 10 bases, and 10 bases separated the two germline ends. In germline, CDR1 is SGHTA, CDR2 FQGNSA.

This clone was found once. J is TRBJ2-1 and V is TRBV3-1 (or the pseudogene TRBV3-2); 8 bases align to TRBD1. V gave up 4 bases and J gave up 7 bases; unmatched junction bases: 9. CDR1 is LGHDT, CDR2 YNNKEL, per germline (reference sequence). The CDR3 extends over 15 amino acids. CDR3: CASSRRQGLGNEQFF. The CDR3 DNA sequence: TGTGCCAGCAGCCGGAGACAGGGGCTGGGAAATGAGCAGTTCTTC.

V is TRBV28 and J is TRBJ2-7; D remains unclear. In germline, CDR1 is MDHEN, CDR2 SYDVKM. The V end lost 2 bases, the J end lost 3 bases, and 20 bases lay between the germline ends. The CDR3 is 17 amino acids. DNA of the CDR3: TGTGCCAGCAGTTTAGGTTCCGGGCTCTTAAGTAGCTACGAGCAGTACTTC. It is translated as CASSLGSGLLSSYEQYF.

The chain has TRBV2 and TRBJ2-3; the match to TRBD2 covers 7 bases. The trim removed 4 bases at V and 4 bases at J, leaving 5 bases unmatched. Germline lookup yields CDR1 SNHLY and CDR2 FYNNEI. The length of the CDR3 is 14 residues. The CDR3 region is CASSGLARADTQYF. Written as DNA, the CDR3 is TGTGCCAGCAGTGGACTAGCCCGGGCAGATACGCAGTATTTT.

The CDR3 DNA is TGTGCCAGCAGCCGCACAGGGGAGAACACTGAAGCTTTCTTT. Translation: CASSRTGENTEAFF. The V call is TRBV5-6, the J call TRBJ1-1; 7 nucleotides match TRBD1. V shed 4 bases and J 1 base; nucleotides not matched to a gene: 4. This CDR3 is 14 amino acids long. Per the germline V gene, CDR1 is SGHDT and CDR2 is YYEEEE.

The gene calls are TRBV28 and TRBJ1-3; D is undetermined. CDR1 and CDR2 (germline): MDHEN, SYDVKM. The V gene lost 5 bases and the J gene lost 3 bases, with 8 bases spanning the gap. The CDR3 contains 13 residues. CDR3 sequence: CASSTTVGNTIYF. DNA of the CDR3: TGTGCCAGCAGTACAACGGTTGGAAACACCATATATTTT.

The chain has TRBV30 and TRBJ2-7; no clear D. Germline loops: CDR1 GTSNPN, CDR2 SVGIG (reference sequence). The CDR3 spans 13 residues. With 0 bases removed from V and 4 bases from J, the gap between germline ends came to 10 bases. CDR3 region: CAWSVTTEYEQYF. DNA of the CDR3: TGTGCCTGGAGTGTTACTACAGAGTACGAGCAGTACTTC. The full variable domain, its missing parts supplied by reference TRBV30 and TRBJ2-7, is SQTIHQWPATLVQPVGSPLSLECTVEGTSNPNLYWYRQAAGRGLQLLFYSVGIGQISSEVPQNLSASRPQDRQFILSSKKLLLSDSGFYLCAWSVTTEYEQYFGPGTRLTVT.